Below are 18 T cell receptor beta chains sequenced from a single sample in a study of cytomegalovirus exposure and HLA in healthy donors. Primers included in the PCR were 60 Vbeta and 13 Jbeta primers. Method: immunoSEQ multiplex PCR; TCRdb's copy keeps in-frame clones and lacks some. The data show hundreds of thousands of clones, almost 80% seen once. The source material was PBMCs. The receptors here all came from a male donor in good health and CMV-seronegative.

The gene calls are TRBV28 and TRBJ1-2; TRBD1 might be the D (6 bases). Trimming cost V 6 bases and J 5 bases, with 19 bases left between them. The CDR3 has 15 residues. Germline CDR1 MDHEN, CDR2 SYDVKM. The CDR3 DNA follows: TGTGCCAGCAGCCCAGATCCCCAGGGGAATTATGGCTACACCTTC. It yields the protein CASSPDPQGNYGYTF.

The CDR3 DNA reads TGTGCCTGGAGTGCCCTACAGGGAAGCAACTATGGCTACACCTTC. Its translation is CAWSALQGSNYGYTF. The chain combines TRBV30 with TRBJ1-2; weak D call: TRBD1 (6 bases). CDR3 length: 15 residues. The V gene's germline CDR1 is GTSNPN and CDR2 SVGIG (reference sequence). Trimming took 1 base from V and 2 from J, leaving 14 bases between them.

The gene calls are TRBV7-3 and TRBJ2-5, with D perhaps TRBD2 (6 bases). The CDR3 sequence is 13 residues long. V shed 2 bases and J shed 5 bases, with 9 bases lying between them. Germline values: CDR1 SGHTA, CDR2 FQGTGA. Written as DNA, the CDR3 is TGTGCCAGCAGCTTATCAGGGACTGAGACCCAGTACTTC. Translated: CASSLSGTETQYF.

This clone showed up just a few times. The chain recombines TRBV9 with TRBJ2-1, with D possibly matching TRBD1 (6 bases). Trimming stripped 4 bases from V and 7 bases from J, with 18 bases between. This CDR3 comprises 15 residues. The germline CDR1 and CDR2 sequences are SGDLS and YYNGEE. CDR3 DNA sequence: TGTGCCAGCAGCCCGGGTCAGGGAGACAGGAATGAGCAGTTCTTC. It encodes CASSPGQGDRNEQFF.

V usage is TRBV27 and J usage is TRBJ2-3; the D is unclear. From germline, CDR1 is MNHEY and CDR2 SMNVEV (reference sequence). Trimming cost V 0 bases and J 4 bases, with 8 bases left between them. The CDR3 spans 14 residues. As DNA, the CDR3 is TGTGCCAGCAGTTTATCATTGAGGTCAGATACGCAGTATTTT. Encoded protein: CASSLSLRSDTQYF.

CDR3 protein: CASSYLLNEKLFF. In DNA, the CDR3 is TGTGCCAGCAGTTACCTGTTGAATGAAAAACTGTTTTTT. V is TRBV6-6 and J is TRBJ1-4; the D is unclear. CDR1 and CDR2 (germline): MNHNY, SVGAGI (reference sequence). CDR3 length equals 13 residues. V lost 2 bases and J lost 5, with 6 bases in between.

The J gene is TRBJ2-3, the V gene TRBV5-4; possible D gene TRBD1, 6 bases. V gave up 6 bases and J gave up 2 bases, with 13 bases separating them. From germline, CDR1 is SGHNT and CDR2 YYREEE (reference sequence). The CDR3 has 14 amino acids. The CDR3 protein is CASTLGAITDTQYF. In DNA, the CDR3 is TGTGCCAGCACCCTGGGGGCGATCACAGATACGCAGTATTTT.

This rearrangement joins TRBV7-2 to TRBJ1-2, with 7 bases identical to TRBD1. V lost 1 base, J lost 6 bases, and 11 bases stayed unmatched. CDR1 and CDR2 from the germline V gene are SGHTA and FQGNSA. The CDR3 loop spans 16 amino acids. Here the CDR3 reads CASSLGYRGVLHGYTF. CDR3 DNA sequence: TGTGCCAGCAGCTTAGGTTACAGGGGAGTGCTACATGGCTACACCTTC. The complete variable domain, with remaining parts taken from reference TRBV7-2 and TRBJ1-2, reads GAGVSQSPSNKVTEKGKDVELRCDPISGHTALYWYRQSLGQGLEFLIYFQGNSAPDKSGLPSDRFSAERTGGSVSTLTIQRTQQEDSAVYLCASSLGYRGVLHGYTFGSGTRLTVV.

The J gene is TRBJ2-3, the V gene TRBV4-3; 11 positions match TRBD2. Germline V gene lookup returns CDR1 LGHNA and CDR2 YSLEER. V shed 3 bases, J shed 2 bases, and the junction held 10 bases outside the gene matches. The CDR3 has 18 amino acids. The CDR3 bases are TGCGCCAGCAGCCAGCTGACGTCTAGCGGGAGGCACACAGATACGCAGTATTTT. It is translated as CASSQLTSSGRHTDTQYF.

J is TRBJ2-7 and V is TRBV6-5, with D tentatively TRBD1 (5 bases). This CDR3 spans 15 amino acids. Germline CDR1 reads MNHEY; CDR2 reads SVGAGI. V was pared by 0 bases and J by 3 bases, with 12 bases between. The CDR3 region has the DNA TGTGCCAGCAGTTACTCGACAGAGGTAGGCTACGAGCAGTACTTC. Translated: CASSYSTEVGYEQYF.

The CDR3 DNA reads as TGTGCCAGCAGTGATGACACGACCTACGAGCAGTACTTC. This encodes CASSDDTTYEQYF. The rearrangement uses TRBV6-5 and TRBJ2-5, with D uncertain. Judging by the DNA end, TRBJ2-7 fits better; the J call may be wrong. From germline, CDR1 is MNHEY and CDR2 SVGAGI. The CDR3 consists of 13 residues.

Details on this clone: One end of the junction is discordant with germline, which a read error may explain. This specimen includes other DNA sequences encoding the same CDR3. The rearrangement uses TRBV7-9 and TRBJ1-2; 7 nucleotides agree with TRBD1. CDR1 is SEHNR, CDR2 FQNEAQ, per germline (reference sequence). The CDR3 contains 14 residues. CDR3 amino acids: CASSVPGQHYGYTF. As DNA, the CDR3 is TGTGCTAGCAGCGTACCGGGACAGCACTATGGCTACACCTTC.

Note on this clone: Sequence at one end of the junction differs from germline and may be a read error. The gene calls are TRBV7-9 and TRBJ2-7; tentative D call: TRBD1 (5 bases). The germline gives CDR1 SEHNR, CDR2 FQNEAQ (reference sequence). The CDR3 runs to 15 residues. The CDR3 is CSSSLGAGNSHEQYF. CDR3 DNA sequence: TGTTCCAGCAGCTTAGGGGCAGGGAATAGTCACGAGCAGTACTTC.

The chain couples TRBV7-6 to TRBJ2-1; 11 nucleotides agree with TRBD2. With 6 bases clipped from V and 0 bases from J, the junction kept 13 bases outside the gene matches. Per germline, CDR1 SGHVS and CDR2 FNYEAQ. The CDR3 totals 19 residues. CDR3 DNA: TGTGCCAGCAGTTCCTCGCTGGGCGGGACTAGCGGCTCCTACAATGAGCAGTTCTTC. This codes for CASSSSLGGTSGSYNEQFF.

V and J are TRBV9 and TRBJ1-3; 9 nucleotides align to TRBD1. The CDR3 contains 18 residues. Trimming removed 0 bases from V and 0 bases from J; junction bases left unmatched: 7. Germline CDR1 and CDR2: SGDLS and YYNGEE. CDR3 nucleotides: TGTGCCAGCAGCGTAGGGGCCAGGACAGGGGTCTCTGGAAACACCATATATTTT. Protein product: CASSVGARTGVSGNTIYF. Full variable domain (outside the CDR3, taken from reference TRBV9 and TRBJ1-3): DSGVTQTPKHLITATGQRVTLRCSPRSGDLSVYWYQQSLDQGLQFLIQYYNGEERAKGNILERFSAQQFPDLHSELNLSSLELGDSALYFCASSVGARTGVSGNTIYFGEGSWLTVV.

The V call is TRBV30, the J call TRBJ1-3; a weak D match, TRBD1 (6 bases). Per germline, CDR1 GTSNPN and CDR2 SVGIG (reference sequence). Deletions cut 2 bases from V and 3 bases from J, with 11 bases between. This CDR3 contains 14 residues. This chain's CDR3 is CAWSPDRSGNTIYF. DNA of the CDR3: TGTGCCTGGAGTCCAGACAGGAGTGGAAACACCATATATTTT.

The chain has TRBV5-6 and TRBJ1-4, with 9 bases aligning to TRBD1. The CDR3 is 19 amino acids. Germline CDR1 and CDR2: SGHDT and YYEEEE. J lost 10 bases, V lost 3 bases, and 22 bases had no gene match. The DNA of the CDR3 is TGTGCCAGCAGCTCGACCCAAAAGCCACCGGGACAGGGTATGATAAAACTGTTTTTT. This translates into CASSSTQKPPGQGMIKLFF.

This clone was recorded a few times. The chain uses TRBV21-1 and TRBJ2-7; TRBD2, the table's D call, lacks a check against the DNA. TRBV21-1 is a pseudogene. This CDR3 is 14 amino acids long. The CDR3 nucleotides are TGTGCCAGCAGCAGCCGGGACTACGACTACGAGCAGTACTTC. This encodes CASSSRDYDYEQYF.